These 20 T cell receptor beta chains originate from one sample sequenced in a study of cytomegalovirus exposure and HLA in healthy donors. Data came from immunoSEQ multiplex PCR; TCRdb stores just in-frame clones and leaves some out. The sample lists fewer than 200,000 clones, approximately 81% occurring once. The sequencing sample was made of PBMCs. The receptors originated from a young man in good health and CMV-seropositive.

The genes are TRBV14 and TRBJ1-4; no definite D call. The CDR3 runs 15 residues. V was shortened by 1 base and J by 6 bases, with 12 bases between the two germline ends. CDR1 is SGHDN and CDR2 is FVKESK in the germline V gene. In DNA, the CDR3 is TGTGCCAGCAGCCAAGGACACGGGATTTATGAAAAACTGTTTTTT. Its translation: CASSQGHGIYEKLFF.

The V call is TRBV6-5, the J call TRBJ2-5, with 9 bases lining up with TRBD1. Trimming removed 4 bases from V and 4 bases from J; junction bases left unmatched: 7. Germline V gene data show CDR1 as MNHEY and CDR2 as SVGAGI. This CDR3 contains 15 residues. The CDR3 nucleotides are TGTGCCAGCAGTTCTCAGGACAGGGGCCGAGAGACCCAGTACTTC. This gives the protein CASSSQDRGRETQYF.

The V gene is TRBV6-1, the J gene TRBJ1-3; D is possibly TRBD1 (5 bases). Germline assignment: CDR1 MNHNS and CDR2 SASEGT. V lost 0 bases, J lost 0 bases, and 18 bases lay in between. CDR3 length: 19 amino acids. The CDR3 DNA follows: TGTGCCAGCAGTGAAGCTTTATCAGGGTTGATTCGCTCTGGAAACACCATATATTTT. It is translated as CASSEALSGLIRSGNTIYF.

This clone has just one count. The rearrangement uses TRBV19 and TRBJ2-4; perhaps TRBD1 as D (5 bases). This CDR3 has 14 amino acids. V was clipped by 8 bases and J by 0 bases, with 11 bases between them. Germline lookup yields CDR1 LNHDA and CDR2 SQIVND (reference sequence). The CDR3 DNA sequence: TGTGCCAGTGCGGAAGACAGAGCCAAAAACATTCAGTACTTC. It is translated as CASAEDRAKNIQYF.

J is TRBJ1-1 and V is TRBV30; the D gene is possibly TRBD1 (5 bases). Germline V lookup: CDR1 GTSNPN, CDR2 SVGIG (reference sequence). The V gene lost 1 base and the J gene lost 8 bases, with 17 bases spanning the gap. CDR3 size: 14 residues. The DNA for the CDR3 is TGTGCCTGGAGTGAAGGCGGGGCGTGGGAGGAAGCTTTCTTT. It translates to CAWSEGGAWEEAFF. Based on the CDR3 plus reference TRBV30 and TRBJ1-1, the full variable domain is SQTIHQWPATLVQPVGSPLSLECTVEGTSNPNLYWYRQAAGRGLQLLFYSVGIGQISSEVPQNLSASRPQDRQFILSSKKLLLSDSGFYLCAWSEGGAWEEAFFGQGTRLTVV.

This chain joins TRBV6-1 and TRBJ2-7; D might be TRBD2 (5 bases). CDR1 is MNHNS and CDR2 is SASEGT in the germline V gene. This CDR3 spans 13 amino acids. V lost 0 bases, J lost 2 bases, and 5 bases lay in between. CDR3 in DNA: TGTGCCAGCAGTGAAGCAGCGGCCTACGAGCAGTACTTC. This sequence encodes CASSEAAAYEQYF.

This clone appeared a single time. This chain connects TRBV18 to TRBJ2-7; 9 nucleotides line up with TRBD2. The CDR3 totals 17 residues. Germline V gives CDR1 KGHSH, CDR2 LQKENI. J was trimmed by 7 bases and V by 0 bases; bases with no gene match: 13. The CDR3 is CASSPPRAGGYPLEQYF. CDR3 DNA: TGTGCCAGCTCACCACCGCGAGCGGGGGGTTACCCTTTGGAGCAGTACTTC.

The rearrangement joins TRBV6-1 to TRBJ2-7; 7 bases are shared with TRBD2. Germline V lookup: CDR1 MNHNS, CDR2 SASEGT. This CDR3 contains 13 residues. With V trimmed by 6 bases and J by 0 bases, 2 bases remained unmatched. DNA of the CDR3: TGTGCCAGCAGGGGCGGGGGCTCCTACGAGCAGTACTTC. Amino acid sequence: CASRGGGSYEQYF.

This chain uses TRBV28 with TRBJ1-2; perhaps TRBD1 as D (5 bases). This CDR3 contains 15 residues. Per germline, CDR1 MDHEN and CDR2 SYDVKM. V gave up 5 bases and J gave up 7 bases, with 20 bases separating them. As DNA, the CDR3 is TGTGCCAGCAGTAACCCGCCGGGACTAGCTGCTGGCTACACCTTC. This codes for CASSNPPGLAAGYTF.

The chain couples TRBV10-3 to TRBJ1-2; 9 bases align to TRBD1. The junction had 12 bases not matched to a gene; V was cut back by 11 bases and J by 5 bases. The CDR3 is 14 residues long. Germline CDR1 reads ENHRY; CDR2 reads SYGVKD. The CDR3 coding sequence is TGTGCCGCTGAGGGACAGGGTGGAGAGTATGGCTACACCTTC. Its protein product is CAAEGQGGEYGYTF.

The chain carries TRBV27 and TRBJ1-1; 8 positions agree with TRBD1. The CDR3 has 13 amino acids. After removal of 5 bases from V and 4 bases from J, the junction contained 3 bases not matched to a gene. Germline values: CDR1 MNHEY, CDR2 SMNVEV (reference sequence). The chain's CDR3 is CASSPTGGTEAFF. The CDR3 DNA follows: TGTGCCAGCAGTCCAACAGGGGGCACTGAAGCTTTCTTT.

In this sample, this clone turned up once. This chain uses TRBV11-3 with TRBJ2-1; TRBD2 agrees at 11 bases. This CDR3 comprises 18 residues. The ends lost 8 bases at V and 1 base at J; junction bases unmatched: 13. Per the germline V gene, CDR1 is SGHNT and CDR2 is YENEEA. CDR3 in DNA: TGTGCCAGCGGACAGACTAGCGGGGAACGGGAATCCTACAATGAGCAGTTCTTC. This codes for CASGQTSGERESYNEQFF.

This clone was picked up one time. The chain joins TRBV6-4 to TRBJ2-1; D might be TRBD1 (6 bases). This CDR3 spans 18 amino acids. Germline CDR1 is MRHNA and CDR2 is SNTAGT. V lost 0 bases, J lost 1 base, and 16 bases lay in between. CDR3 nucleotides: TGTGCCAGCAGTGACTCATTATTGAGGGACAAATCCTACAATGAGCAGTTCTTC. It translates to CASSDSLLRDKSYNEQFF.

The rearrangement joins TRBV7-8 to TRBJ2-2; a possible D gene is TRBD1 (6 bases). Deletions cut 1 base from V and 5 bases from J, with 11 bases between. CDR3 length: 15 residues. Germline values: CDR1 SGHVS, CDR2 FQNEAQ. The CDR3 DNA reads TGTGCCAGCAGCTTAGACAGGGTATCTACCGGGGAGCTGTTTTTT. Translation gives CASSLDRVSTGELFF.

V and J are TRBV25-1 and TRBJ2-1; tentatively, D is TRBD1 (9 bases). Looked up from germline, CDR1 is MGHDK and CDR2 is SYGVNS. This CDR3 is 16 amino acids long. The V end lost 8 bases, the J end lost 10 bases, and 27 bases lay between the germline ends. The CDR3 DNA sequence: TGTGCCAGCCAAGCCGCCATCGGTAGCGGGACAGGGGAGCAGTTCTTC. Its translation is CASQAAIGSGTGEQFF.

The chain carries TRBV7-7 and TRBJ2-1, with D unclear. This CDR3 comprises 13 residues. The ends were cut back, 2 bases at V and 6 bases at J, with 8 bases in the middle. Germline CDR1 SSHAT, CDR2 FNYEAQ (reference sequence). The CDR3 protein is CASSLFHGNEQFF. As DNA, the CDR3 is TGTGCCAGCAGCTTATTTCACGGCAATGAGCAGTTCTTC.

The chain recombines TRBV30 with TRBJ1-2; D ambiguous. The germline V gene encodes CDR1 GTSNPN and CDR2 SVGIG (reference sequence). This CDR3 is 14 amino acids long. Trimming cost V 5 bases and J 3 bases, with 16 bases left between them. In DNA, the CDR3 is TGTGCCTGGTCAGTTTGGGAGGAAGACTATGGCTACACCTTC. Translated, it gives CAWSVWEEDYGYTF.

The gene calls are TRBV5-1 and TRBJ1-1, with D tentatively TRBD1 (5 bases). The CDR3 runs to 15 residues. V was shortened by 0 bases and J by 8 bases, with 17 bases between the two germline ends. The germline CDR1 and CDR2 sequences are SGHRS and YFSETQ. The CDR3 DNA reads as TGCGCCAGCAGCTTGGTAGGGCGACAGACGGAAGAAGCTTTCTTT. Translation: CASSLVGRQTEEAFF.

The chain is built from TRBV9 and TRBJ1-1; 7 bases align to TRBD1. V was clipped by 2 bases and J by 2 bases; unmatched bases: 9. The CDR3 is 16 residues long. Germline CDR1 is SGDLS and CDR2 is YYNGEE. CDR3 sequence reads: CASSVSPAGGNTEAFF. In nucleotides, the CDR3 is TGTGCCAGCAGCGTCTCCCCGGCAGGGGGTAACACTGAAGCTTTCTTT.

The CDR3 coding sequence is TGTGCCAGCAAAACCGACTCGAACACTGAAGCTTTCTTT. This codes for CASKTDSNTEAFF. The chain combines TRBV2 with TRBJ1-1; the D is unclear. Germline V gene sequence: CDR1 SNHLY, CDR2 FYNNEI. The CDR3 length is 13 residues. Trimming left V 7 bases short and J 1 base short, with 10 bases between. Drawing the rest from reference TRBV2 and TRBJ1-1, the complete variable domain is EPEVTQTPSHQVTQMGQEVILRCVPISNHLYFYWYRQILGQKVEFLVSFYNNEISEKSEIFDDQFSVERPDGSNFTLKIRSTKLEDSAMYFCASKTDSNTEAFFGQGTRLTVV.